Listed below are T cell receptor beta chains from one sample, sequenced in a study of technical replicates of blood from a few donors. Assay used: immunoSEQ multiplex PCR; TCRdb lists only in-frame clones, some missing. The table records about 70,000 clones, around 97% of them present only once. Sequenced input: T cells isolated from PBMCs. The receptors here all came from a human donor in good health. CDR3s include the opening cysteine and the closing phenylalanine or tryptophan. Fields, in order: V gene, D gene, J gene, CDR3 DNA, CDR3 protein. A D gene is named only where the DNA matches it firmly.

TRBV6-5	TRBD1	TRBJ2-1	TGTGCCAGCGGCACAGGGGGCACCGACAATGAGCAGTTCTTC	CASGTGGTDNEQFF
TRBV30	NA	TRBJ1-4	TGTGCCTGGGCCCTAGGGGCAACTAATGAAAAACTGTTTTTT	CAWALGATNEKLFF
TRBV6-5	NA	TRBJ2-1	TGTGCCAGCAGATCAGATACCTGGGCATTTGAGCAGTTCTTC	CASRSDTWAFEQFF
TRBV5-4	NA	TRBJ1-2	TGTGCCAGCAGCTCCACCTTGGCGGGGAGCTATGGCTACACCTTC	CASSSTLAGSYGYTF
TRBV29-1	NA	TRBJ2-2	TGCAGCGCTACGTATGGCACCGGGGAGCTGTTTTTT	CSATYGTGELFF
TRBV5-4	NA	TRBJ2-5	TGTGCCAGCAGCTTTTGGCGGGACCCAGCGGAGACCCAGTACTTC	CASSFWRDPAETQYF
TRBV2	TRBD1	TRBJ1-1	TGTGCCAGCAGCGGAGCAGGGGGCGGCACTGAAGCTTTCTTT	CASSGAGGGTEAFF
TRBV15	NA	TRBJ2-3	TGTGCCACCAGCAGAGATCGGGGGAGCACAGATACGCAGTATTTT	CATSRDRGSTDTQYF
TRBV7-9	TRBD2	TRBJ2-7	TGTGCCAGCAGCCCCCAAGCGGGAGTCTGGGACGAGCAGTACTTC	CASSPQAGVWDEQYF
TRBV5-4	NA	TRBJ1-1	TGTGCCAGCAGCTTGGTGGGAGCGAACACTGAAGCTTTCTTT	CASSLVGANTEAFF
TRBV29-1	NA	TRBJ2-3	TGCAGCCCTGCACTAACTAGCACCACAGATACGCAGTATTTT	CSPALTSTTDTQYF
TRBV18	NA	TRBJ1-1	TGTGCCAGCTCACCGGGACAGAACACTGAAGCTTTCTTT	CASSPGQNTEAFF
TRBV6-1	TRBD2	TRBJ2-7	TGTGCCAGCAGTACCTTTGGACTAGGGAACTACGAGCAGTACTTC	CASSTFGLGNYEQYF